These T cell receptor beta chains were read from a single sample in a study of patients and donors after allogeneic stem cell transplantation. TCRdb used MiXCR to reprocess the RT-PCR reads, holding one entry per CDR3 protein. The sample consists of approximately 88,000 distinct CDR3 sequences, around 5% of them appearing once. The sequenced sample was blood, either unsorted or a sorted T cell fraction (not recorded which). Receptors were obtained from a human donor who was either an allogeneic HSCT recipient or a stem cell or donor lymphocyte infusion donor (not recorded which). It is not recorded whose cells these are; they may come from a transplant donor. CDR3s include the opening cysteine and the closing phenylalanine or tryptophan. The D gene is left open where the match is weak. A clone size is listed for some rows: how often the clone was seen (once, few, many), or a class if it is expanded.

j_call: TRBJ2-5; clone_size: many; d_call: -; v_call: TRBV12-3/TRBV12-4; cdr3_nt: TGTGCCAGCAACCCGGGGAGGGGGTCGGAGACCCAGTACTTC; cdr3_aa: CASNPGRGSETQYF
j_call: TRBJ2-3; clone_size: -; d_call: -; v_call: TRBV5-8; cdr3_nt: TGTGCCAGCAGCTTGGCCAGGCAGCCCGACACAGATACGCAGTATTTT; cdr3_aa: CASSLARQPDTDTQYF
j_call: TRBJ2-1; clone_size: many; d_call: -; v_call: TRBV23-1; cdr3_nt: TGCGCCAGCAGTCACTCAGGGCAGATCAATGAGCAGTTCTTC; cdr3_aa: CASSHSGQINEQFF
j_call: TRBJ1-5; clone_size: many; d_call: -; v_call: TRBV3-1; cdr3_nt: TGTGCCAGCAGCCCATTGATCTCGGAGCAGCCCCAGCATTTT; cdr3_aa: CASSPLISEQPQHF
j_call: TRBJ1-4; clone_size: many; d_call: -; v_call: TRBV5-5; cdr3_nt: TGTGCCAGCAGCTTGGGCTCAACTAATGAAAAACTGTTTTTT; cdr3_aa: CASSLGSTNEKLFF
j_call: TRBJ2-5; clone_size: many; d_call: -; v_call: TRBV18; cdr3_nt: TGTGCCAGCTCCCTGCAGGCAAGGGAGACCCAGTACTTC; cdr3_aa: CASSLQARETQYF
j_call: TRBJ2-4; clone_size: many; d_call: -; v_call: TRBV28; cdr3_nt: TGTGCCAGCAGTCCACCGTCCGGAAACATTCAGTACTTC; cdr3_aa: CASSPPSGNIQYF
j_call: TRBJ2-1; clone_size: -; d_call: TRBD2; v_call: TRBV19; cdr3_nt: TGTGCCAGTAGGAGACTAGCGGGGTTAAGGAGCTCCTACAATGAGCAGTTCTTC; cdr3_aa: CASRRLAGLRSSYNEQFF
j_call: TRBJ2-3; clone_size: many; d_call: -; v_call: TRBV25-1; cdr3_nt: TGTGCCAGCAGTTTCAAGGGAGCAGATACGCAGTATTTT; cdr3_aa: CASSFKGADTQYF
j_call: TRBJ1-1; clone_size: -; d_call: -; v_call: TRBV6-1; cdr3_nt: TGTGCCAGCAGCGGAGGACGGGCCACTGAAGCTTTCTTT; cdr3_aa: CASSGGRATEAFF
j_call: TRBJ1-4; clone_size: -; d_call: TRBD1; v_call: TRBV5-1; cdr3_nt: TGCGCCAGCAGCTTGGAGGAGGGGGCGCGTAATGAAAAACTGTTTTTT; cdr3_aa: CASSLEEGARNEKLFF
j_call: TRBJ2-1; clone_size: many; d_call: TRBD2; v_call: TRBV11-2; cdr3_nt: TGTGCCAGCAGCTTAGGGTGGAGAGCGGGAGCTAGGAATGAGCAGTTCTTC; cdr3_aa: CASSLGWRAGARNEQFF
j_call: TRBJ2-2; clone_size: many; d_call: -; v_call: TRBV6-4; cdr3_nt: TGTGCCAGCAGTGAAGGAAGAAACACCGGGGAGCTGTTTTTT; cdr3_aa: CASSEGRNTGELFF
j_call: TRBJ2-7; clone_size: many; d_call: TRBD2; v_call: TRBV28; cdr3_nt: TGTGCCAGCAAGGCGGGAGGAGTCGGCGAGCAGTACTTC; cdr3_aa: CASKAGGVGEQYF
j_call: TRBJ1-2; clone_size: many; d_call: -; v_call: TRBV5-6; cdr3_nt: TGTGCCAGCAGCTTGATTGGCAGGGTAGCCAATGGCTACACCTTC; cdr3_aa: CASSLIGRVANGYTF
j_call: TRBJ2-4; clone_size: many; d_call: -; v_call: TRBV11-2; cdr3_nt: TGTGCCAGCAGCTTATTTCGCAGGGAGAAAGCCAAAAACATTCAGTACTTC; cdr3_aa: CASSLFRREKAKNIQYF
j_call: TRBJ1-2; clone_size: -; d_call: -; v_call: TRBV5-1; cdr3_nt: TGCGCCAGCAGCCCGGACAGATTAAACTATGGCTACACCTTC; cdr3_aa: CASSPDRLNYGYTF
j_call: TRBJ1-4; clone_size: many; d_call: -; v_call: TRBV27; cdr3_nt: TGTGCCAGCATGAAGTGGGGAGGGGAAAAACTGTTTTTT; cdr3_aa: CASMKWGGEKLFF
j_call: TRBJ2-5; clone_size: many; d_call: TRBD1; v_call: TRBV5-1; cdr3_nt: TGCGCCAGCAGCTCGACAGGGACCAAAGAGACCCAGTACTTC; cdr3_aa: CASSSTGTKETQYF
j_call: TRBJ2-3; clone_size: many; d_call: -; v_call: TRBV5-5; cdr3_nt: TGTGCCAGCAGCTTGGGACTCCTTGCAGATACGCAGTATTTT; cdr3_aa: CASSLGLLADTQYF
j_call: TRBJ2-1; clone_size: many; d_call: TRBD2; v_call: TRBV20-1; cdr3_nt: TGCAGTGCTGTCAGCGGGAGGGCCTACAATGAGCAGTTCTTC; cdr3_aa: CSAVSGRAYNEQFF
j_call: TRBJ2-2; clone_size: many; d_call: TRBD2; v_call: TRBV4-1; cdr3_nt: TGCGCCAGCAGCCCTGGGGGACTAGCGGGAGGTGCGAACACCGGGGAGCTGTTTTTT; cdr3_aa: CASSPGGLAGGANTGELFF
j_call: TRBJ2-1; clone_size: many; d_call: -; v_call: TRBV18; cdr3_nt: TGTGCCAGCTCACCCGCGGCGTACAATGAGCAGTTCTTC; cdr3_aa: CASSPAAYNEQFF
j_call: TRBJ2-1; clone_size: many; d_call: -; v_call: TRBV2; cdr3_nt: TGTGCCAGCAACCCCGACCGCTACAACAATGAGCAGTTCTTC; cdr3_aa: CASNPDRYNNEQFF
j_call: TRBJ2-1; clone_size: many; d_call: TRBD2; v_call: TRBV5-5; cdr3_nt: TGTGCCAGCAGCTTGTTGACTAGCGGGGGGGCTTATGAGCAGTTCTTC; cdr3_aa: CASSLLTSGGAYEQFF
j_call: TRBJ2-5; clone_size: -; d_call: -; v_call: TRBV18; cdr3_nt: TGTGCCAGCTCACCGCCAACAGGGAGGGAGACCCAGTACTTC; cdr3_aa: CASSPPTGRETQYF
j_call: TRBJ2-2; clone_size: many; d_call: -; v_call: TRBV19; cdr3_nt: TGTGCCAGTAAAGACAGGTCCTACACCGGGGAGCTGTTTTTT; cdr3_aa: CASKDRSYTGELFF
j_call: TRBJ1-6; clone_size: many; d_call: -; v_call: TRBV27; cdr3_nt: TGTGCCAGCAGCAGGGACTCTCCGCCCTATAATTCACCCCTCCACTTT; cdr3_aa: CASSRDSPPYNSPLHF
j_call: TRBJ2-7; clone_size: many; d_call: TRBD1; v_call: TRBV5-1; cdr3_nt: TGCGCCAGCAGAACTCCGGGACAGATCTACGAGCAGTACTTC; cdr3_aa: CASRTPGQIYEQYF
j_call: TRBJ1-4; clone_size: many; d_call: -; v_call: TRBV5-1; cdr3_nt: TGCGCCAGCAGCCGCGGGACCTTTAATGAAAAACTGTTTTTT; cdr3_aa: CASSRGTFNEKLFF
j_call: TRBJ1-5; clone_size: many; d_call: -; v_call: TRBV10-2; cdr3_nt: TGCGCCAGCAGGGTGGGTCCGGGAGGTCAGCCCCAGCATTTT; cdr3_aa: CASRVGPGGQPQHF
j_call: TRBJ2-2; clone_size: many; d_call: -; v_call: TRBV9; cdr3_nt: TGTGCCAGCAGCGTACAGGGGTACACCGGGGAGCTGTTTTTT; cdr3_aa: CASSVQGYTGELFF
j_call: TRBJ1-1; clone_size: -; d_call: -; v_call: TRBV5-8; cdr3_nt: TGTGCCAGCAGCTTGGGTGCAGGGGCCCTTATGAACACTGAAGCTTTCTTT; cdr3_aa: CASSLGAGALMNTEAFF
j_call: TRBJ2-1; clone_size: many; d_call: -; v_call: TRBV11-2; cdr3_nt: TGTGCCAGCAGTTTTCGCGACAGGAGCAACACCTACAATGAGCAGTTCTTC; cdr3_aa: CASSFRDRSNTYNEQFF
j_call: TRBJ2-3; clone_size: few; d_call: -; v_call: TRBV20-1; cdr3_nt: TGCAGTGCTAGAGCTGCGAATACGCAGTATTTT; cdr3_aa: CSARAANTQYF
j_call: TRBJ2-2; clone_size: many; d_call: -; v_call: TRBV9; cdr3_nt: TGTGCCAGCAGCGTAGGGGTAGAAGCAACCGGGGAGCTGTTTTTT; cdr3_aa: CASSVGVEATGELFF
j_call: TRBJ2-3; clone_size: many; d_call: -; v_call: TRBV7-3; cdr3_nt: TGTGCCAGCAGCTTAACAGGGCCAGATACGCAGTATTTT; cdr3_aa: CASSLTGPDTQYF
j_call: TRBJ2-5; clone_size: many; d_call: TRBD1; v_call: TRBV5-5; cdr3_nt: TGTGCCAGCAGCTTGCGACAGGGGGGGACCCAGTACTTC; cdr3_aa: CASSLRQGGTQYF
j_call: TRBJ2-2; clone_size: -; d_call: -; v_call: TRBV6-1; cdr3_nt: TGTGCCAGCAGTGAAAAGGGGGGTCTCGCCGGGGAGCTGTTTTTT; cdr3_aa: CASSEKGGLAGELFF
j_call: TRBJ2-5; clone_size: -; d_call: -; v_call: TRBV20-1; cdr3_nt: TGCAGTGCTAGAGATACGGAGACCCAGTACTTC; cdr3_aa: CSARDTETQYF
j_call: TRBJ2-7; clone_size: -; d_call: TRBD1; v_call: TRBV12-3/TRBV12-4; cdr3_nt: TGTGCCAGCAGCCCGTCCCCTACAGGGGGCGGCGAGCAGTACTTC; cdr3_aa: CASSPSPTGGGEQYF
j_call: TRBJ2-5; clone_size: many; d_call: -; v_call: TRBV9; cdr3_nt: TGTGCCAGCAGCGTAGGAGTCAGCGCGGGGCAAGAGACCCAGTACTTC; cdr3_aa: CASSVGVSAGQETQYF
j_call: TRBJ2-3; clone_size: many; d_call: TRBD2; v_call: TRBV6-2/TRBV6-3; cdr3_nt: TGTGCCAGCAGGCCGACTAGCGGGATTATCTCGCAGTATTTT; cdr3_aa: CASRPTSGIISQYF
j_call: TRBJ1-6; clone_size: few; d_call: -; v_call: TRBV5-5; cdr3_nt: TGTGCCAGCAGCTTAAATGTTGGACGGTATAATTCACCCCTCCACTTT; cdr3_aa: CASSLNVGRYNSPLHF
j_call: TRBJ1-3; clone_size: many; d_call: -; v_call: TRBV5-1; cdr3_nt: TGCGCCAGCAGCTTACAAGGGGGAAACACCATATATTTT; cdr3_aa: CASSLQGGNTIYF
j_call: TRBJ1-5; clone_size: many; d_call: -; v_call: TRBV7-9; cdr3_nt: TGTGCCAGCAGTATTCAGGGTAGCAATCAGCCCCAGCATTTT; cdr3_aa: CASSIQGSNQPQHF
j_call: TRBJ2-1; clone_size: medium-sized; d_call: TRBD2; v_call: TRBV5-5; cdr3_nt: TGTGCCAGCAGCCCCACTAGCGGGATCTACAATGAGCAGTTCTTC; cdr3_aa: CASSPTSGIYNEQFF
j_call: TRBJ1-2; clone_size: -; d_call: -; v_call: TRBV5-1; cdr3_nt: TGCGCCAGCAGCTTGAGTGGACAGCCAGGAAGGGGCTACACCTTC; cdr3_aa: CASSLSGQPGRGYTF
j_call: TRBJ2-3; clone_size: many; d_call: -; v_call: TRBV10-3; cdr3_nt: TGTGCCATCAGTGAGTGGGCGGATACGCAGTATTTT; cdr3_aa: CAISEWADTQYF
j_call: TRBJ2-2; clone_size: many; d_call: -; v_call: TRBV27; cdr3_nt: TGTGCCAGCACCGAGGGGGGACTCCTGAACACCGGGGAGCTGTTTTTT; cdr3_aa: CASTEGGLLNTGELFF